One and the same sample provided the 7 T cell receptor beta chains below, sequenced in a study of metastatic and nonmetastatic thyroid tumors. TCRdb re-analyzed the PCR reads using MiXCR. The table shows over 45,000 clones, with around 21% occurring only once. All patients were treatment-naive before thyroid surgery. The sequenced sample consisted of blood. The receptor set was obtained from a male donor with papillary thyroid cancer or a benign thyroid nodule (not recorded which). Some clones in this sample may be carry-over from other donors' samples.

The CDR3 loop reads CSAEGGISGNTIYF. The CDR3 nucleotides read TGCAGTGCAGAAGGAGGCATATCTGGAAACACCATATATTTT. This sequence joins TRBV20-1 and TRBJ1-3; D unresolved. Trimming cost V 6 bases and J 1 base, with 13 bases left between them. Per the germline V gene, CDR1 is DFQATT and CDR2 is SNEGSKA (reference sequence). The CDR3 has 14 residues.

This clone was found many times. This chain joins TRBV15 and TRBJ1-5, with D possibly TRBD1 on 6 matching bases. Between the trimmed V and J ends, which lost 3 bases and 4 bases, there was a span of 10 bases. Per the germline V gene, CDR1 is LNHNV and CDR2 is YYDKDF (reference sequence). The CDR3 is 14 amino acids. CDR3 residues: CATSSFGQNQPQHF. The CDR3 DNA is TGTGCCACCAGCAGCTTTGGACAGAATCAGCCCCAGCATTTT.

The chain uses TRBV6-2 or TRBV6-3 and TRBJ1-3; 7 positions agree with TRBD1. Germline CDR1 is MNHEY and CDR2 is SVGEGT. Germline trimming cut 5 bases from V and 3 bases from J; bases unmatched to any gene: 4. The CDR3 is 14 amino acids. The CDR3 loop is CASSAGGYGNTIYF. The CDR3 DNA reads as TGTGCCAGCAGTGCAGGGGGATATGGAAACACCATATATTTT.

The gene calls are TRBV27 and TRBJ1-5, with 7 bases lining up with TRBD1. Trimming at V came to 8 bases and at J to 10 bases, leaving 14 bases not matched to a gene. The CDR3 is made up of 14 amino acids. The germline gives CDR1 MNHEY, CDR2 SMNVEV (reference sequence). The chain's CDR3 is CASGPGTVVHPQHF. In nucleotides, the CDR3 is TGTGCCAGCGGTCCCGGGACAGTTGTTCATCCCCAGCATTTT.

This clone was observed a handful of times. CDR3 protein: CASSEAGGPYEQYF. The CDR3 DNA reads TGTGCCAGTAGTGAAGCGGGAGGGCCGTACGAGCAGTACTTC. The J gene is TRBJ2-7, the V gene TRBV19, with TRBD2 matching over 10 bases. The CDR3 is made up of 14 amino acids. Germline lookup yields CDR1 LNHDA and CDR2 SQIVND (reference sequence). Trimming cost V 5 bases and J 4 bases; bases outside gene matches: 5.

This sequence joins TRBV27 and TRBJ2-7, with D possibly TRBD1 on 6 matching bases. The CDR3 extends over 17 amino acids. V was trimmed by 4 bases and J by 0 bases, leaving 19 bases between them. CDR1 and CDR2 from the germline V gene are MNHEY and SMNVEV (reference sequence). The DNA for the CDR3 is TGTGCCAGCAGTTCCAAGGTACTGACAGGTAGCTCCTACGAGCAGTACTTC. Translation gives CASSSKVLTGSSYEQYF.

V gene TRBV20-1 combines with J gene TRBJ1-6; TRBD1 matches 7 bases. Looked up from germline, CDR1 is DFQATT and CDR2 is SNEGSKA (reference sequence). This CDR3 has 14 residues. The V segment lost 0 bases and the J segment 5 bases; nucleotides outside the gene matches: 1. CDR3 DNA: TGCAGTGCTAGAGATGGGACAGATAATTCACCCCTCCACTTT. Residues: CSARDGTDNSPLHF.